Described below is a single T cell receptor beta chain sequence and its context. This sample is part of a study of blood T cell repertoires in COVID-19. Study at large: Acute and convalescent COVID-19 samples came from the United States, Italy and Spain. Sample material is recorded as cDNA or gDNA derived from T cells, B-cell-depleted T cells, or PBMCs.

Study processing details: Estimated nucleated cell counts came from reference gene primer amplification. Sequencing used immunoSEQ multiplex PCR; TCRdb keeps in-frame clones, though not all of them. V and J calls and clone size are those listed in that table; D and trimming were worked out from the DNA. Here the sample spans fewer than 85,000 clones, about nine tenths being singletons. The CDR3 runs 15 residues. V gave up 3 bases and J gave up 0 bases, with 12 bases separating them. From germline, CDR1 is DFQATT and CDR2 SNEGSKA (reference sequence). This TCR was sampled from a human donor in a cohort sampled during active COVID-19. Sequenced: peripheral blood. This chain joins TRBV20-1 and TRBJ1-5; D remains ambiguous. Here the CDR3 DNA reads TGCAGTGCTAGTTCGGGGAGTTATAGCAATCAGCCCCAGCATTTT. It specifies CSASSGSYSNQPQHF.